A single TCR beta chain is shown here with its context. The sample originates from a study of cytomegalovirus exposure and HLA in healthy donors. The assay was immunoSEQ multiplex PCR, and TCRdb's table has in-frame clones only and misses some. The sample records around 220,000 clones, around four fifths being singletons. Sample: PBMCs. The source of this sequence is a woman aged 25 to 45 in good health and CMV-seropositive.

The CDR3 sequence: CASSFTSGSYNEQFF. The CDR3 DNA sequence: TGTGCCAGCAGTTTTACTAGCGGCTCCTACAATGAGCAGTTCTTC. The chain couples TRBV7-9 to TRBJ2-1; 8 bases fit TRBD2. Germline-derived CDR1 and CDR2 are SEHNR and FQNEAQ (reference sequence). This CDR3 spans 15 amino acids. V gave up 6 bases and J gave up 0 bases; unmatched junction bases: 4.